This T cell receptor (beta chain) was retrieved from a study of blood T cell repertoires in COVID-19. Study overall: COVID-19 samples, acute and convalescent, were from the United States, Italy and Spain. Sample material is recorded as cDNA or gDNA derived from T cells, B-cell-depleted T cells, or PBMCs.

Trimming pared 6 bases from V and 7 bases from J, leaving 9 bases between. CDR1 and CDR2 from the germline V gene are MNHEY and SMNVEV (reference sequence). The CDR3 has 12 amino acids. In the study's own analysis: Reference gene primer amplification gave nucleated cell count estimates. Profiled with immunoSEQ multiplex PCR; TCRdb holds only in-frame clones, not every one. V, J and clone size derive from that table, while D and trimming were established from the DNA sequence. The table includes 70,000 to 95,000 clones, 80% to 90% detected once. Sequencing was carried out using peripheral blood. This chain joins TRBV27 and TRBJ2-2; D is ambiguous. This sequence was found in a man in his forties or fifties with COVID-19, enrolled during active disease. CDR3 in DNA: TGTGCCAGCAGCCCTCCGTTCGGGGAGCTGTTTTTT. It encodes CASSPPFGELFF.